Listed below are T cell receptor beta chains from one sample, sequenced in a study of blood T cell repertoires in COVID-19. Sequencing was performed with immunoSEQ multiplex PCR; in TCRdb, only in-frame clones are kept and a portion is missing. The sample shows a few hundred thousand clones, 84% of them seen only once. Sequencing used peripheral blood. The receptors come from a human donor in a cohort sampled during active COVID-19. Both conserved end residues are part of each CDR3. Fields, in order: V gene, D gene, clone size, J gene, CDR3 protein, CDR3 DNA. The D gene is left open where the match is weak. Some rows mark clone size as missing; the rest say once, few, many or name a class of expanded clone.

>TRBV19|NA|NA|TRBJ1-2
CASSKEGLYGYTF
TGTGCCAGTAGTAAAGAGGGACTCTATGGCTACACCTTC
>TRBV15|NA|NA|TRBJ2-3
CATSRDDGTSTDTQYF
TGTGCCACCAGCAGAGATGATGGGACTAGCACAGATACGCAGTATTTT
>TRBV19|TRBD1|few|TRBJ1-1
CASAIARDRGAFF
TGTGCCAGCGCTATCGCGCGGGACAGGGGAGCTTTCTTT
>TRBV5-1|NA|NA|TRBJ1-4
CASRQGLGEKLFF
TGCGCCAGCAGGCAGGGGTTAGGTGAAAAACTGTTTTTT
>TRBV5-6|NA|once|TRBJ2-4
CASSFTSLAKNIQYF
TGTGCCAGCAGCTTCACCAGTCTAGCCAAAAACATTCAGTACTTC
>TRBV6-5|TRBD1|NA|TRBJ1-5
CASKGASQPQHF
TGTGCCAGCAAGGGGGCGAGTCAGCCCCAGCATTTT
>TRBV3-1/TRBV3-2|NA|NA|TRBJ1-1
CASSAGEIYTEAFF
TGTGCCAGCAGCGCCGGGGAAATCTACACTGAAGCTTTCTTT
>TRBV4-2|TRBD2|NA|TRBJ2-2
CASSQGLAGGPGTGELFF
TGTGCCAGCAGCCAAGGACTAGCGGGAGGGCCAGGCACCGGGGAGCTGTTTTTT
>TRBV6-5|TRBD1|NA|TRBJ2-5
CASSRGRWETQYF
TGTGCCAGCAGTAGGGGGCGGTGGGAGACCCAGTACTTC
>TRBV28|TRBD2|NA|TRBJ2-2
CASRYPSGGSTGELFF
TGTGCCAGCCGTTACCCTAGCGGGGGGAGCACCGGGGAGCTGTTTTTT
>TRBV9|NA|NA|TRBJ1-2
CASSVGDSTNYGYTF
TGTGCCAGCAGCGTAGGTGACAGTACTAACTATGGCTACACCTTC
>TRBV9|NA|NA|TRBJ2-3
CASSPIRTSTDTQYF
TGTGCCAGCAGCCCTATACGAACTAGCACAGATACGCAGTATTTT
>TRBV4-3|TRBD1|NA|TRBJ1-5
CASSPTGGDPQHF
TGCGCCAGCAGCCCAACAGGGGGAGACCCCCAGCATTTT
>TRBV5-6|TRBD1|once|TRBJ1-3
CASSPDRGRSGNTIYF
TGTGCCAGCAGCCCGGACAGGGGGCGTTCTGGAAACACCATATATTTT
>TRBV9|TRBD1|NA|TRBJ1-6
CASSPGTGKNSPLHF
TGTGCCAGCAGCCCTGGGACAGGGAAGAATTCACCCCTCCACTTT
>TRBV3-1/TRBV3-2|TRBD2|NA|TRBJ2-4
CASSQEGSGAWQNIQYF
TGTGCCAGCAGCCAGGAGGGGAGCGGGGCATGGCAAAACATTCAGTACTTC
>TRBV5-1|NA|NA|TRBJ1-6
CASRSREGNSPLHF
TGCGCCAGCAGATCTAGGGAGGGCAATTCACCCCTCCACTTT
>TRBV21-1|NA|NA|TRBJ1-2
CASSKNDRAPHYGYTF
TGTGCCAGCAGCAAGAACGACAGGGCCCCCCACTATGGCTACACCTTC
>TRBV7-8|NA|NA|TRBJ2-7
CASSLDLSSYEQYF
TGTGCCAGCAGCTTAGACCTGAGCTCCTACGAGCAGTACTTC
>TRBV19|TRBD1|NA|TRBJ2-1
CASSNDRGQFF
TGTGCCAGTAGTAACGACAGGGGGCAGTTCTTC
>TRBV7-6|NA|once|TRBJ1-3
CASSWLSITAAGNTIYF
TGTGCCAGCAGCTGGTTATCCATAACAGCTGCTGGAAACACCATATATTTT
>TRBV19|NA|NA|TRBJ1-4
CASSLGGGNEKLFF
TGTGCCAGTAGTCTAGGAGGTGGTAATGAAAAACTGTTTTTT
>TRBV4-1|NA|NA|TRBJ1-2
CASSQDDSHFYGYTF
TGCGCCAGCAGCCAAGATGACAGCCATTTCTATGGCTACACCTTC
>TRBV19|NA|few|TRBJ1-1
CASKGGAFGTEAFF
TGTGCCAGTAAGGGCGGGGCTTTTGGGACTGAAGCTTTCTTT
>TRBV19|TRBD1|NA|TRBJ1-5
CASSIDRGQPQHF
TGTGCCAGTAGTATTGACAGGGGACAGCCCCAGCATTTT
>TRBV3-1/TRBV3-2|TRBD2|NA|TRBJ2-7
CASSFRTSGSDEQYF
TGTGCCAGCAGCTTCCGGACTAGCGGGAGTGACGAGCAGTACTTC
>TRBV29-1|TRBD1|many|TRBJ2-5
CSVSSGTGWETQYF
TGCAGCGTTTCATCCGGGACAGGGTGGGAGACCCAGTACTTC
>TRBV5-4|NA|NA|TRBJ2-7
CASSARTGLSYEQYF
TGTGCCAGCAGCGCCCGTACGGGACTGAGTTACGAGCAGTACTTC
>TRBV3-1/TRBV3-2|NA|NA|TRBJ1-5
CASSQDLASRRDSNQPQHF
TGTGCCAGCAGCCAAGATCTGGCGAGCAGGAGGGATAGCAATCAGCCCCAGCATTTT
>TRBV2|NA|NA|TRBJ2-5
CASSNNQETQYF
TGTGCCAGCAGTAACAATCAAGAGACCCAGTACTTC
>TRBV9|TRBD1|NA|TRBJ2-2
CASSVGQGANTGELFF
TGTGCCAGCAGCGTAGGACAGGGGGCGAACACCGGGGAGCTGTTTTTT
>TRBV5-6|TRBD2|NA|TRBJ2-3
CASSLRTSGGSDTQYF
TGTGCCAGCAGCTTGAGGACTAGCGGGGGGTCAGATACGCAGTATTTT
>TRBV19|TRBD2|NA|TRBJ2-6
CASKVWASGLGGANVLTF
TGTGCCAGTAAAGTCTGGGCTAGCGGCCTAGGGGGGGCCAACGTCCTGACTTTC
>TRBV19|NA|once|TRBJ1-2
CASTGRRGDGYTF
TGTGCCAGCACGGGACGGCGGGGCGATGGCTACACCTTC
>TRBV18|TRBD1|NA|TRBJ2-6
CASSPQSGTVASGANVLTF
TGTGCCAGCTCACCACAATCCGGGACAGTGGCCTCTGGGGCCAACGTCCTGACTTTC
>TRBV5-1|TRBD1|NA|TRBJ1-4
CASRTGGVGEKLFF
TGCGCCAGCCGGACAGGGGGAGTAGGTGAAAAACTGTTTTTT
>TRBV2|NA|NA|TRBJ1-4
CASSLTEDEKLFF
TGTGCCAGCAGCCTAACAGAAGATGAAAAACTGTTTTTT
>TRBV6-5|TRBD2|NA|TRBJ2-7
CASSYEASGSFYEQYF
TGTGCCAGCAGTTACGAGGCTAGCGGGAGCTTTTACGAGCAGTACTTC
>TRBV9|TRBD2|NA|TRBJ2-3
CASSVASGSTDTQYF
TGTGCCAGCAGCGTAGCTAGCGGGAGCACAGATACGCAGTATTTT
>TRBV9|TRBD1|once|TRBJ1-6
CASSARTGERNSPLHF
TGTGCCAGCAGCGCAAGGACAGGGGAGAGAAATTCACCCCTCCACTTT
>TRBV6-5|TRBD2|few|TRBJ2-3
CASSYSRLATGTQYF
TGTGCCAGCAGTTACTCGCGACTAGCGACGGGAACGCAGTATTTT
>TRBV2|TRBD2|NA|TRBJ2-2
CASKSSGSRSGELFF
TGTGCCAGCAAGTCTAGCGGGAGTCGGTCCGGGGAGCTGTTTTTT
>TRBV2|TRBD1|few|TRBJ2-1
CASSLFDRDPNNEQFF
TGTGCCAGCAGTCTTTTCGACAGGGACCCTAACAATGAGCAGTTCTTC
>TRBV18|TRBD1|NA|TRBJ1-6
CASSPRTGGDGSPLHF
TGTGCCAGCTCACCTCGGACAGGTGGCGACGGGTCACCCCTCCACTTT
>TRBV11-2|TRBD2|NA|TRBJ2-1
CASRTRTSGYNEQFF
TGTGCCAGCAGAACCCGGACTAGCGGCTACAATGAGCAGTTCTTC
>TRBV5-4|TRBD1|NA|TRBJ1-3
CASSWREPGQGGNTIYF
TGTGCCAGCAGCTGGAGAGAACCGGGACAGGGCGGAAACACCATATATTTT
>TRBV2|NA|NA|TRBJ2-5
CASSATREETQYF
TGTGCCAGCAGCGCAACTAGGGAAGAGACCCAGTACTTC
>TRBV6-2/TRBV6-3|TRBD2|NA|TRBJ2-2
CASSHGTSRTGELFF
TGTGCCAGCAGTCACGGGACTAGTCGCACCGGGGAGCTGTTTTTT
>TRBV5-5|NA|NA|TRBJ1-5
CASSLLVPGYEAQHF
TGTGCCAGCAGCTTGTTAGTCCCCGGGTATGAAGCCCAGCATTTT
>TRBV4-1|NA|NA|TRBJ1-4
CASSQGTATNEKLFF
TGCGCCAGCAGCCAAGGGACAGCAACTAATGAAAAACTGTTTTTT
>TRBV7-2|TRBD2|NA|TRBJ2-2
CASSLTGGNTGELFF
TGTGCCAGCAGCTTAACGGGAGGGAACACCGGGGAGCTGTTTTTT
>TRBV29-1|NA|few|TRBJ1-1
CSVEDPGSEAFF
TGCAGCGTTGAAGATCCGGGTTCTGAAGCTTTCTTT
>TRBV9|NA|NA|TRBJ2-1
CASSVENYPGSDEQFF
TGTGCCAGCAGCGTAGAAAACTACCCGGGATCGGATGAGCAGTTCTTC
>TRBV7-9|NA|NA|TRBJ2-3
CASSLGAADSWYF
TGTGCCAGCAGCTTAGGAGCGGCAGACTCTTGGTATTTT
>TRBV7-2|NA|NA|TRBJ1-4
CASSPTSATNEKLFF
TGTGCCAGCAGCCCTACGTCGGCAACTAATGAAAAACTGTTTTTT
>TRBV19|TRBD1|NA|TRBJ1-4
CASSGQGNNEKLFF
TGTGCCAGTAGCGGACAGGGAAATAATGAAAAACTGTTTTTT
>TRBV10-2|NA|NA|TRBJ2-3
CASSVAGDTQYF
TGCGCCAGCAGTGTTGCAGGGGATACGCAGTATTTT
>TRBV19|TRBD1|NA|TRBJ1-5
CASSKTGPNQPQHF
TGTGCCAGTAGTAAGACAGGGCCCAATCAGCCCCAGCATTTT
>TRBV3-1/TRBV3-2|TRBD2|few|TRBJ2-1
CASSRLSGGNNEQFF
TGTGCCAGCAGCCGCCTTAGCGGGGGGAACAATGAGCAGTTCTTC